The next 5 T cell receptor beta chains were all read from a single sample in a study of response to subunit inactivated influenza vaccine. TCRdb analysed the RT-PCR reads with MiXCR anew, one entry per CDR3 protein. The sample has hundreds of thousands of distinct CDR3 sequences, roughly 10% seen once. These data were also reused for a study on T cells expressing NK-cell markers. That paper notes: Production of TCR beta cDNA relied on 5'RACE template switching with UMIs.

This specimen was PBMCs from blood, taken on the day of vaccination. The receptor source for this set is a man aged 50 to 59 who received an inactivated influenza vaccine.

The chain joins TRBV9 to TRBJ1-3, with D perhaps TRBD1 (5 bases). CDR1 is SGDLS and CDR2 is YYNGEE in the germline V gene. The CDR3 runs 16 residues. V lost 2 bases and J lost 3, with 15 bases in between. The CDR3 reads CASSVREGTVGNTIYF. CDR3 bases: TGTGCCAGCAGCGTGCGGGAGGGGACTGTTGGAAACACCATATATTTT.

V is TRBV19 and J is TRBJ2-5; 7 bases align to TRBD1. The CDR3 has 15 residues. Per germline, CDR1 LNHDA and CDR2 SQIVND (reference sequence). The V gene end was trimmed by 5 bases and the J gene end by 1 base; junction bases not matched to a gene: 7. The chain's CDR3 is CASSGTETLQETQYF. The DNA for the CDR3 is TGTGCCAGTAGTGGGACAGAAACCCTCCAAGAGACCCAGTACTTC.

The V and J genes are TRBV3-1 and TRBJ2-3, with a possible D match to TRBD2 (6 bases). V was pared by 0 bases and J by 8 bases, with 12 bases between. Germline V lookup: CDR1 LGHDT, CDR2 YNNKEL (reference sequence). The CDR3 contains 14 residues. The CDR3 spells CASSQDLARVTQYF. The CDR3 DNA is TGTGCCAGCAGCCAAGATCTAGCGCGGGTTACGCAGTATTTT.

The J gene is TRBJ2-3, the V gene TRBV7-2, with D perhaps matching TRBD1 or TRBD2 (5 bases each). With 5 bases removed from V and 2 bases from J, the gap between germline ends came to 8 bases. CDR3 size: 13 residues. Germline values: CDR1 SGHTA, CDR2 FQGNSA. DNA of the CDR3: TGTGCCAGCAGCAAGGGGACCACAGATACGCAGTATTTT. It yields the protein CASSKGTTDTQYF.

This clonotype was detected only a few times. The genes are TRBV7-2 and TRBJ2-7; 7 bases match TRBD2. V lost 5 bases and J lost 0; bases outside the gene matches: 10. The CDR3 contains 16 residues. The germline V gene has CDR1 SGHTA and CDR2 FQGNSA. The CDR3 bases are TGTGCCAGCAGCCCGCGTGGGCGGGAGAGCTCCTACGAGCAGTACTTC. It encodes CASSPRGRESSYEQYF.